This T cell receptor beta chain was documented in a study of blood T cell repertoires in COVID-19. Study overall: The United States, Italy and Spain provided the acute and convalescent COVID-19 samples.

CDR3 length equals 14 residues. J was trimmed by 5 bases and V by 4 bases; bases with no gene match: 4. The germline CDR1 and CDR2 sequences are MDHEN and SYDVKM. TCRdb keeps only in-frame clones here, not all; method: immunoSEQ multiplex PCR. Here the sample spans roughly 300,000 clones, about 83% being singletons. As to this clone: The same CDR3 arises from other DNA sequences in this sample as well.

V usage is TRBV28 and J usage is TRBJ1-5, with 8 bases fitting TRBD1. This receptor was identified in a woman in her forties or fifties with acute or convalescent COVID-19. Sequencing was carried out using peripheral blood. CDR3 bases: TGTGCCAGCAGTTCCGGACAGGGTGATCAGCCCCAGCATTTT. Its translation: CASSSGQGDQPQHF.